This note documents a single T cell receptor (beta chain) sequence. This CDR3 contains 13 residues. Trimming took 2 bases from V and 0 from J, leaving 3 bases between them. In germline, CDR1 is MNHEY, CDR2 SVGAGI. This entry is derived from a study of T cell responses to AZD1222 COVID-19 vaccine. Method: immunoSEQ multiplex PCR; TCRdb's copy keeps in-frame clones and lacks some. Among around 150,000 clones listed, roughly 88% were seen once. This TCR derives from an adult who received the AZD1222 COVID-19 vaccine. The sequences come from peripheral blood, collected 28 days after the second AZD1222 dose. This chain uses TRBV6-5 with TRBJ2-3; D gene unclear. The chain's CDR3 is CASSYPSTDTQYF. CDR3 in DNA: TGTGCCAGCAGTTACCCTAGCACAGATACGCAGTATTTT.